This paragraph reports one T cell receptor beta chain. Its antigen remains unknown. This sample was taken from a study of T cell responses to AZD1222 COVID-19 vaccine. Findings of the study overall: Per reports, nearly half of all spike-specific TCRs target regions that are unmutated in variants.

The ends lost 4 bases at V and 5 bases at J; junction bases unmatched: 7. The CDR3 runs 15 residues. Per the germline V gene, CDR1 is SGHNT and CDR2 is YYREEE (reference sequence). TCRdb's copy holds only in-frame clones and misses some; the assay was immunoSEQ multiplex PCR. The sample contains some 120,000 clones, around 85% of which appear only once. The chain recombines TRBV5-4 with TRBJ2-7; 12 bases are shared with TRBD2. This specimen was peripheral blood, taken on day 0 of MenACWY control vaccination. The source of this sequence is an adult in good health. The CDR3 reads CASSLRLAGAHEQYF. CDR3 coding DNA: TGTGCCAGCAGCCTTCGACTAGCGGGGGCCCACGAGCAGTACTTC.